This T cell receptor beta chain was captured in a study of CD8 T cells in ankylosing spondylitis. This clonotype was counted at least ten times. Its specificity is not known. The study, taken as a whole, reports: From matched ankylosing spondylitis synovial fluid, disease-linked clones were reportedly recovered at significantly enriched levels. A TCR beta motif of 8 or 9 highly homologous variants appeared characteristic of ankylosing spondylitis blood. Relatively scarce in peripheral blood, disease-linked clones were CD8+. Earlier authors reported some of these motif variants in reactive arthritis synovial fluid and blood.

V lost 1 base and J 0 bases, leaving 5 bases between the germline ends. Germline CDR1 and CDR2: SEHNR and FQNEAQ (reference sequence). The CDR3 has 14 residues. Each CDR3 protein is one row after TCRdb ran MiXCR on the 5' RACE reads. This sample has around 180,000 distinct CDR3 sequences, with about 18% found just once. Source material: blood, either unsorted or a sorted T cell fraction (not recorded which). The TCR originated in a male donor aged 10 to 35 with ankylosing spondylitis or in good health (not recorded which). The chain employs TRBV7-9 and TRBJ2-3; D ambiguous. The chain's CDR3 is CASSLDHSTDTQYF. The CDR3 bases are TGTGCCAGCAGCTTAGACCACAGCACAGATACGCAGTATTTT.